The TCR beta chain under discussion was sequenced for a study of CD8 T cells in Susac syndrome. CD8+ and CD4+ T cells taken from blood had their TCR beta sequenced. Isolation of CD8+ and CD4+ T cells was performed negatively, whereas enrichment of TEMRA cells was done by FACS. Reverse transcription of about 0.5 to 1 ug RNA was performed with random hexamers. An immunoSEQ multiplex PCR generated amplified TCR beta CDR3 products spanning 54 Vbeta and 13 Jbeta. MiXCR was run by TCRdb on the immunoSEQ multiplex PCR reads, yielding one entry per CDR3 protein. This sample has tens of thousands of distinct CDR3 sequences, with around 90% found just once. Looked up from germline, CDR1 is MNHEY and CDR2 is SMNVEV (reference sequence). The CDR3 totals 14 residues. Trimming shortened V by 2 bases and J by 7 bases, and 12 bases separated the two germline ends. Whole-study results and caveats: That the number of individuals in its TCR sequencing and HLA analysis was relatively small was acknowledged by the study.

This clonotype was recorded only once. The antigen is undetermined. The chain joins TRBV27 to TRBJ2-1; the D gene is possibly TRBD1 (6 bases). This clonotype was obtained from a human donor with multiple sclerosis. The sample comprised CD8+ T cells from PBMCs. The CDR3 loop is CASSLGGAGNEQFF. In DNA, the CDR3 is TGTGCCAGCAGTTTAGGGGGCGCGGGTAATGAGCAGTTCTTC.